One sample yielded the 22 T cell receptor beta chains listed below, sequenced in a study of T-cell reconstitution after alpha-beta-depleted transplantation in children. Unique molecular identifiers featured in how the TCRbeta library was prepared. TCRdb analysed the PCR reads with MiXCR anew, one entry per CDR3 protein. This table holds about 420,000 distinct CDR3 sequences, roughly 15% found once. This material consisted of PBMCs, mostly from graft donor cells, taken 360 days after TCRalphabeta/CD19-depleted stem cell transplant. These receptors were obtained from a boy younger than two who had a stem cell transplant for Wiskott-Aldrich syndrome, so the T cells may come from the graft donor.

The chain employs TRBV4-1 and TRBJ2-2; 7 bases map to TRBD1. Germline values: CDR1 MGHRA, CDR2 YSYEKL. Germline trimming cut 0 bases from V and 3 bases from J; bases unmatched to any gene: 7. The CDR3 sequence is 17 residues long. CDR3 protein: CASSQDGNRGDTGELFF. CDR3 DNA sequence: TGCGCCAGCAGCCAAGATGGGAACAGGGGAGACACCGGGGAGCTGTTTTTT.

The table lists this clonotype with many counts. This chain links TRBV7-9 with TRBJ1-4; D not certain. Trimming stripped 1 base from V and 15 bases from J, with 15 bases between. Per germline, CDR1 SEHNR and CDR2 FQNEAQ (reference sequence). This CDR3 contains 13 residues. The CDR3 spells CASSLGGYPTLFF. In nucleotides, the CDR3 is TGTGCCAGCAGCTTAGGAGGGTACCCGACCTTGTTTTTT.

The rearrangement joins TRBV10-3 to TRBJ2-1, with no clear D. Germline CDR1 ENHRY, CDR2 SYGVKD. V was pared by 6 bases and J by 7 bases, with 10 bases between. The length of the CDR3 is 12 residues. CDR3 protein: CAIRGLWNEQFF. CDR3 DNA sequence: TGTGCCATCAGGGGATTATGGAATGAGCAGTTCTTC.

The rearrangement links TRBV13 to TRBJ2-3, with D tentatively TRBD2 (5 bases). Germline V gene lookup returns CDR1 PRHDT and CDR2 FYEKMQ (reference sequence). The V and J ends lost 3 bases and 1 base respectively, with 11 bases between them. The length of the CDR3 is 15 residues. CDR3: CASSLPWRGTDTQYF. In DNA, the CDR3 is TGTGCCAGCAGCTTGCCATGGCGGGGCACAGATACGCAGTATTTT.

This clonotype was counted a few times. The chain joins TRBV5-1 to TRBJ2-3; D tentatively fits TRBD1 or TRBD2 (6 bases each). The CDR3 covers 16 residues. CDR1 and CDR2 (germline): SGHRS, YFSETQ. V was pared by 4 bases and J by 2 bases, with 17 bases between. Here the CDR3 DNA reads TGCGCCAGCAGCCGGAGGGCTCCAGGGGACACAGATACGCAGTATTTT. It yields the protein CASSRRAPGDTDTQYF.

This rearrangement joins TRBV5-1 to TRBJ2-3, with a possible D match to TRBD2 (6 bases). Trimming removed 4 bases at V and 8 bases at J, with 20 bases between. The CDR3 is 15 residues long. CDR1 is SGHRS, CDR2 YFSETQ, per germline. In DNA, the CDR3 is TGCGCCAGCAGCCGCGGGGACCCCGAAGTTGTTACGCAGTATTTT. It specifies CASSRGDPEVVTQYF.

In this sample, this clonotype turned up a few times. This sequence joins TRBV10-1 and TRBJ2-2; a possible D gene is TRBD1 (6 bases). Germline V gene lookup returns CDR1 WNHNN and CDR2 SYGVQD (reference sequence). The germline V and J ends were trimmed by 8 bases and 4 bases, with 14 bases remaining between them. The CDR3 loop spans 14 amino acids. For the CDR3, the DNA is TGCGCCAGCCAAAGGAACAGGGTCACCGGGGAGCTGTTTTTT. Translating it yields CASQRNRVTGELFF.

V usage is TRBV24-1 and J usage is TRBJ2-5, with a tentative D call TRBD1 (5 bases). The CDR3 is made up of 14 amino acids. V was pared by 7 bases and J by 2 bases, with 13 bases between. Germline CDR1 is KGHDR and CDR2 is SFDVKD. In DNA form, the CDR3 reads TGTGCCACCAGCGGACATCTAACTCAAGAGACCCAGTACTTC. Protein product: CATSGHLTQETQYF.

This clonotype was counted between two and nine times. This chain joins TRBV28 and TRBJ1-5; a weak D match, TRBD1 (6 bases). CDR3 length: 15 residues. Germline V gene sequence: CDR1 MDHEN, CDR2 SYDVKM. V lost 2 bases and J lost 1, with 9 bases in between. Here the CDR3 DNA reads TGTGCCAGCAGTTTAGTAGGGACAAGCAATCAGCCCCAGCATTTT. Its protein product is CASSLVGTSNQPQHF.

This chain joins TRBV29-1 and TRBJ2-7; 8 bases are a match to TRBD2. The trim removed 6 bases at V and 1 base at J, leaving 8 bases unmatched. Germline V CDR1 and CDR2: SQVTM, ANQGSEA. The CDR3 runs to 14 residues. The DNA for the CDR3 is TGCAGCGTCGGAGGGACTAGGGTATCCTACGAGCAGTACTTC. Its translation: CSVGGTRVSYEQYF.

The rearrangement links TRBV7-2 to TRBJ2-2; perhaps D is TRBD1 or TRBD2 (7 bases each). The CDR3 totals 19 residues. V was shortened by 4 bases and J by 5 bases, with 26 bases between the two germline ends. Looked up from germline, CDR1 is SGHTA and CDR2 is FQGNSA. Here the CDR3 DNA reads TGTGCCAGCAGCTCCATCGGGACAGCCCTAGCGGCGGGGACCGGGGAGCTGTTTTTT. Amino acids: CASSSIGTALAAGTGELFF.

The genes are TRBV6-2 or TRBV6-3 and TRBJ2-7; D unclear. The CDR3 runs 14 residues. Trimming removed 0 bases at V and 2 bases at J, with 8 bases between. Germline CDR1 reads MNHEY; CDR2 reads SVGEGT. The CDR3 region is CASSYSPRAYEQYF. The CDR3 coding sequence is TGTGCCAGCAGTTACTCCCCTAGGGCCTACGAGCAGTACTTC.

The chain employs TRBV7-6 and TRBJ2-7; 7 positions match TRBD1. Germline V gene sequence: CDR1 SGHVS, CDR2 FNYEAQ. V shed 5 bases and J 3 bases; nucleotides not matched to a gene: 10. The CDR3 totals 15 residues. CDR3: CASSATGTAIYEQYF. In DNA, the CDR3 is TGTGCCAGCAGCGCCACCGGGACAGCCATCTACGAGCAGTACTTC.

The chain recombines TRBV6-5 with TRBJ2-3; 12 bases map to TRBD2. Germline V gene sequence: CDR1 MNHEY, CDR2 SVGAGI. Trimming took 3 bases from V and 3 from J; bases not matched to a gene: 13. The CDR3 runs to 19 residues. DNA of the CDR3: TGTGCCAGCAGTTATAGTCCGCCTAGCGGGAGGGCCTGGACAGATACGCAGTATTTT. Amino acid sequence: CASSYSPPSGRAWTDTQYF.

The chain combines TRBV20-1 with TRBJ2-5; 9 nucleotides line up with TRBD2. This CDR3 is built from 13 residues. Per germline, CDR1 DFQATT and CDR2 SNEGSKA (reference sequence). Losses at the gene ends were 5 bases for V and 5 bases for J; bases not matched to a gene: 6. CDR3 sequence: CSAQGLARETQYF. The CDR3 nucleotides are TGCAGTGCTCAGGGACTAGCTAGGGAGACCCAGTACTTC.

In its sample, this clonotype was seen a few times. The genes are TRBV29-1 and TRBJ2-1; 7 nucleotides align to TRBD1. Germline-derived CDR1 and CDR2 are SQVTM and ANQGSEA. There are 15 residues in the CDR3. Unmatched junction bases numbered 10, after V lost 1 base and J lost 7 bases. The CDR3 is CSVEGQRDRANEQFF. For the CDR3, the DNA is TGCAGCGTTGAAGGCCAAAGAGACAGGGCTAATGAGCAGTTCTTC.

This clonotype was observed a few times. This chain links TRBV30 with TRBJ1-5, with D perhaps TRBD1 (5 bases). In germline, CDR1 is GTSNPN, CDR2 SVGIG (reference sequence). This CDR3 comprises 13 residues. V was pared by 4 bases and J by 7 bases, with 14 bases between. CDR3 residues: CAWTGGSGQPQHF. The CDR3 coding sequence is TGTGCCTGGACCGGGGGGTCGGGCCAGCCCCAGCATTTT.

This clonotype occurred many times. The J gene is TRBJ2-7, the V gene TRBV25-1, with D possibly being TRBD2 (6 bases). Per germline, CDR1 MGHDK and CDR2 SYGVNS. The germline V and J ends were trimmed by 4 bases and 0 bases, with 10 bases remaining between them. This CDR3 is built from 14 residues. CDR3 amino acids: CASSVTGLSYEQYF. CDR3 in DNA: TGTGCCAGCAGTGTGACGGGACTCTCCTACGAGCAGTACTTC.

This clonotype was seen a handful of times. This chain uses TRBV10-3 with TRBJ2-1, with TRBD2 matching over 10 bases. The trim removed 6 bases at V and 8 bases at J, leaving 7 bases unmatched. The CDR3 is 14 amino acids. The germline V gene has CDR1 ENHRY and CDR2 SYGVKD. The DNA of the CDR3 is TGTGCCATCAGCCAGCGGGAGGGCCTTGATGAGCAGTTCTTC. Amino acids: CAISQREGLDEQFF.

The gene calls are TRBV28 and TRBJ2-7; D uncertain. V was cut by 4 bases and J by 5 bases, with 9 bases left in between. CDR1 is MDHEN, CDR2 SYDVKM, per germline. CDR3 length equals 12 residues. CDR3 sequence: CASSSLRNEQYF. The CDR3 DNA reads TGTGCCAGCAGTTCCCTCCGAAACGAGCAGTACTTC.

The chain is built from TRBV18 and TRBJ2-2; D unclear. Germline CDR1 KGHSH, CDR2 LQKENI. This CDR3 has 14 residues. V shed 3 bases and J shed 8 bases, with 13 bases lying between them. CDR3 residues: CASSPDHRVGELFF. The CDR3 region has the DNA TGTGCCAGCTCACCTGATCATCGGGTGGGGGAGCTGTTTTTT.

This chain joins TRBV29-1 and TRBJ2-2, with 7 nucleotides matching TRBD1. Germline values: CDR1 SQVTM, CDR2 ANQGSEA. The CDR3 is made up of 12 amino acids. V was clipped by 7 bases and J by 8 bases; unmatched bases: 7. Here the CDR3 DNA reads TGCAGCGCAGACAGGGCGAAAGGGGAGCTGTTTTTT. Translation: CSADRAKGELFF.